This T cell receptor beta chain was retrieved from a study of cytomegalovirus exposure and HLA in healthy donors. About the research overall: A data release that came early held 80 million or so unique TCRs from HLA-typed donors.

PCR involved 60 Vbeta and 13 Jbeta primers. Profiling relied on immunoSEQ multiplex PCR, and the TCRdb table lists in-frame clones only, not all of them. The repertoire has approximately 93,000 clones, around four fifths of them found once; the top ten carry about 3%. On this clone: Antigen specificity is unknown.

Whole-study findings and limits: Association of under 20,000 TCR beta sequences with HLA alleles was found at 0.05 false discovery rate in a later analysis. Analyzed later, most CMV-associated TCR beta chains appeared HLA-restricted. Later analysis associated a missense DCLRE1C variant with TCR beta V- and J-gene trimming.

The clonotype originates from a woman in her thirties or forties in good health and CMV-seronegative. The sequenced material came from PBMCs.

Here the CDR3 reads CASSLIAGGPMSHEQYF. In nucleotides, the CDR3 is TGTGCCAGCAGCTTAATAGCGGGAGGGCCGATGTCCCACGAGCAGTACTTC. The V and J genes are TRBV7-2 and TRBJ2-5; 11 bases line up with TRBD2. The J call may be in error: the DNA end matches TRBJ2-7 better. This CDR3 is built from 17 residues. From germline, CDR1 is SGHTA and CDR2 FQGNSA.